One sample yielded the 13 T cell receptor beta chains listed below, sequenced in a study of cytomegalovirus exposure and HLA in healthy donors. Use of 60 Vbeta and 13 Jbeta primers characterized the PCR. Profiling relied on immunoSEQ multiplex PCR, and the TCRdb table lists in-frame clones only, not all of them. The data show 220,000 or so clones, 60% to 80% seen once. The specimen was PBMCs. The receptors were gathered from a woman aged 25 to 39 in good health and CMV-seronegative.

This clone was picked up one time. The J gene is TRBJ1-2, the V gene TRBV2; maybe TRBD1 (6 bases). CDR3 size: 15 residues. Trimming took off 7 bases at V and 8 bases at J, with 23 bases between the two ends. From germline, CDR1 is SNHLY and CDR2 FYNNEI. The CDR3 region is CASIERLSGADGYTF. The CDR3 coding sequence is TGTGCCAGCATCGAAAGGTTGTCAGGGGCGGACGGCTACACCTTC.

CDR3 region: CASSLSPGVAYEQYF. For the CDR3, the DNA is TGTGCCAGCAGCTTGTCGCCAGGGGTCGCCTACGAGCAGTACTTC. This chain uses TRBV5-6 with TRBJ2-7, with a weak D call TRBD1 (6 bases). Germline V gene data show CDR1 as SGHDT and CDR2 as YYEEEE. This CDR3 spans 15 amino acids. Trimming left V 1 base short and J 2 bases short, with 13 bases between.

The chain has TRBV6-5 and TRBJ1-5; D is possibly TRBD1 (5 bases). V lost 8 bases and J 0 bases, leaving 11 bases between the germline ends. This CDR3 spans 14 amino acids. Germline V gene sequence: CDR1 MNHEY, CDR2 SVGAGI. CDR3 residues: CASRRDSSNQPQHF. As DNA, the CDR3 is TGTGCCAGCCGGAGAGACAGTAGCAATCAGCCCCAGCATTTT.

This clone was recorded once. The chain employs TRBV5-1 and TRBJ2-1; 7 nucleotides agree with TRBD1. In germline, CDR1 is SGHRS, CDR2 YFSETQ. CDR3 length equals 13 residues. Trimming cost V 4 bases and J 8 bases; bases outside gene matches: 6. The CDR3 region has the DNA TGCGCCAGCAGCAACGACAGGGCGGATGAGCAGTTCTTC. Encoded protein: CASSNDRADEQFF.

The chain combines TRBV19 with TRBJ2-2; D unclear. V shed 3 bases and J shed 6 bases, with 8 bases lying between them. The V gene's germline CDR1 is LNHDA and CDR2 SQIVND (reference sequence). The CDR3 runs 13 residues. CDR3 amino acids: CASSMALPGELFF. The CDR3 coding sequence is TGTGCCAGTAGTATGGCTCTTCCCGGGGAGCTGTTTTTT.

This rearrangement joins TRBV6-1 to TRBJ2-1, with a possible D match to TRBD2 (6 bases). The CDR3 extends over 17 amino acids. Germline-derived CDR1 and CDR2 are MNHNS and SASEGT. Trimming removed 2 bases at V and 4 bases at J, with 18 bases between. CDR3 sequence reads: CASSEYRWGGNYNEQFF. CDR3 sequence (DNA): TGTGCCAGCAGTGAATATCGTTGGGGCGGGAATTACAATGAGCAGTTCTTC.

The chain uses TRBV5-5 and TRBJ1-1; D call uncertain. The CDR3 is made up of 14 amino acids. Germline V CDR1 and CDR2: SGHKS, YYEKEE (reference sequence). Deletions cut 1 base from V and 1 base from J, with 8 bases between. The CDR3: CASSLRLGNTEAFF. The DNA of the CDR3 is TGTGCCAGCAGCTTGAGACTGGGGAACACTGAAGCTTTCTTT.

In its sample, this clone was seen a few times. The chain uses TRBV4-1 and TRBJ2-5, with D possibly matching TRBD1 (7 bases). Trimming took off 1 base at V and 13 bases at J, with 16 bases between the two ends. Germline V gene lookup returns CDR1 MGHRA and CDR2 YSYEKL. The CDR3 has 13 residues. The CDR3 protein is CASSQVGGGRRYF. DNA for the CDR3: TGCGCCAGCAGCCAAGTCGGAGGGGGCCGGCGGTACTTC.

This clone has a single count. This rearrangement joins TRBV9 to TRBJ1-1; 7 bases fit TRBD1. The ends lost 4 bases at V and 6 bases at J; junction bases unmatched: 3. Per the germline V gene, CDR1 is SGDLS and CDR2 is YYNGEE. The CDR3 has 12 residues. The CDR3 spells CASSRGPSEAFF. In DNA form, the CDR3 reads TGTGCCAGCAGCAGGGGGCCCTCTGAAGCTTTCTTT.

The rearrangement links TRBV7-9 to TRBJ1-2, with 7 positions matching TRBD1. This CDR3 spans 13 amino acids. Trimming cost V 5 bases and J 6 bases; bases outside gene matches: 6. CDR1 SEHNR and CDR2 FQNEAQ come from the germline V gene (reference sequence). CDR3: CASSPLGGHGYTF. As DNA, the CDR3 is TGTGCCAGCAGCCCTCTAGGGGGCCATGGCTACACCTTC. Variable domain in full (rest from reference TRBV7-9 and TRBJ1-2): DTGVSQNPRHKITKRGQNVTFRCDPISEHNRLYWYRQTLGQGPEFLTYFQNEAQLEKSRLLSDRFSAERPKGSFSTLEIQRTEQGDSAMYLCASSPLGGHGYTFGSGTRLTVV.

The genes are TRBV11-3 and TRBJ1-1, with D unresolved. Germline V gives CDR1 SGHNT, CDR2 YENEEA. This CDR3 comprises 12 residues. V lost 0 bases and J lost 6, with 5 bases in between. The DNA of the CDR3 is TGTGCCAGCAGCTTAGATACAGCTGAAGCTTTCTTT. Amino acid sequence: CASSLDTAEAFF.

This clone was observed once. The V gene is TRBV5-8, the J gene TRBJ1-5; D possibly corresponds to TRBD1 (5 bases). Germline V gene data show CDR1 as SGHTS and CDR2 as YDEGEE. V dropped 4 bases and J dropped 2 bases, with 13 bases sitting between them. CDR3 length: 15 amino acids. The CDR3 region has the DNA TGTGCCAGCAGCGGGGGGTTTCGTGGCAATCAGCCCCAGCATTTT. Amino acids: CASSGGFRGNQPQHF.

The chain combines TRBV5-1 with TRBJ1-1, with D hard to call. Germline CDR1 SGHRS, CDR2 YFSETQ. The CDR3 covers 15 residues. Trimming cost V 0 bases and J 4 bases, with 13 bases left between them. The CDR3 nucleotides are TGCGCCAGCAGCTTGGACGGCCCCTCGGGCACTGAAGCTTTCTTT. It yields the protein CASSLDGPSGTEAFF. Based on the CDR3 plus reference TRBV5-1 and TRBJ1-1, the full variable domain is KAGVTQTPRYLIKTRGQQVTLSCSPISGHRSVSWYQQTPGQGLQFLFEYFSETQRNKGNFPGRFSGRQFSNSRSEMNVSTLELGDSALYLCASSLDGPSGTEAFFGQGTRLTVV.